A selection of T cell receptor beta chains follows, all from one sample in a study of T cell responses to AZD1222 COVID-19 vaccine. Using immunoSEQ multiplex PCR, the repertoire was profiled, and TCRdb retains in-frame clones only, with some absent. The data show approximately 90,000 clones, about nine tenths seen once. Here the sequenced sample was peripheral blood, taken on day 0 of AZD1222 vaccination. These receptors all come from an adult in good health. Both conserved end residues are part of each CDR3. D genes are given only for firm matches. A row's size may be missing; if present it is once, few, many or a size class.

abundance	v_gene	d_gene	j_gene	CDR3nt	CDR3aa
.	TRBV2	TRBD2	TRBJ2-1	TGTGCCAGCAGTACAACTAGCGGGAGGTACAATGAGCAGTTCTTC	CASSTTSGRYNEQFF
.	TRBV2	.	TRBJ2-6	TGTGCCAGCACCCCAAACAGTAGGTCTGGGGCCAACGTCCTGACTTTC	CASTPNSRSGANVLTF
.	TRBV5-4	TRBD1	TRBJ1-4	TGTGCCAGCAGCCATACTATAGGACAGGGAATAAATAATGAAAAACTGTTTTTT	CASSHTIGQGINNEKLFF
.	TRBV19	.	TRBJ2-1	TGTGCCAGCCAGTCTAGTGACGGGAACTACAATGAGCAGTTCTTC	CASQSSDGNYNEQFF
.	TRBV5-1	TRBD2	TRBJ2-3	TGCGCCAGCAGCTTGCGGTCGGGAGGGGATACGCAGTATTTT	CASSLRSGGDTQYF
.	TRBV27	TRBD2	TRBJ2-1	TGTGCCAGCAGTAGCGGGGGGGTTTACAATGAGCAGTTCTTC	CASSSGGVYNEQFF
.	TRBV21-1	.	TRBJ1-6	TGTGCCAGCAGCAAATCCCCAGGGGAGAATTCACCCCTCCACTTT	CASSKSPGENSPLHF
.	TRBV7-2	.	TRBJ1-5	TGTGCCAGCAGCAAAGAATCAGGAGTTCCGGCCCAGCATTTT	CASSKESGVPAQHF
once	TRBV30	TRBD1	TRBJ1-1	TGTGCCTGGAGTGTACTGAAGGACAGGGCGGCTTTCTTT	CAWSVLKDRAAFF
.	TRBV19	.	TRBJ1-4	.	CASTSGAGGEKLFF
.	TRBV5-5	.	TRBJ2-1	TGTGCCAGCAGCTTGGACTTAGGCAGGAACAATGAGCAGTTCTTC	CASSLDLGRNNEQFF
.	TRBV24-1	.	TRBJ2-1	TGTGCCACCAGTGATCCCTTGAACAATGAGCAGTTCTTC	CATSDPLNNEQFF
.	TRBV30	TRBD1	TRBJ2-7	TGTGCCGGGGGACAGGGACGCTACGAGCAGTACTTC	CAGGQGRYEQYF
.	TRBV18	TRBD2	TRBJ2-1	TGTGCCAGCTCACCACCGGGACTAGCGGGGAATGAGCAGTTCTTC	CASSPPGLAGNEQFF
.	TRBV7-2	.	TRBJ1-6	TGTGCCAGCAGCCCGCGCGGGGCATCTAATTCACCCCTCCACTTT	CASSPRGASNSPLHF
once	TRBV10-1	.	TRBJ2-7	TGCGCCAGCAGTGAAGTCCCATACGAGCAGTACTTC	CASSEVPYEQYF
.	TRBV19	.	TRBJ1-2	TGTGCCAGTGGGGACACCCACGGGGGCTACACCTTC	CASGDTHGGYTF
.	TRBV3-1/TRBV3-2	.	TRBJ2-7	TGTGCCAGCAGCCAAAGTAGAGAGACTTCGCGCTCCGAGCAGTACTTC	CASSQSRETSRSEQYF
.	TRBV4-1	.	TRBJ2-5	TGCGCCAGCAGCCGTGGGGGGGCGGAGACCCAGTACTTC	CASSRGGAETQYF
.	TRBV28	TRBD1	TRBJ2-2	TGTGCCATCCCATCGGGGAGACAGGGTGTAACCGGGGAGCTGTTTTTT	CAIPSGRQGVTGELFF
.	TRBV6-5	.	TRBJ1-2	TGTGCCAGCAGTCAGTGGGACGGGTTTAGAAGCTACACCTTC	CASSQWDGFRSYTF
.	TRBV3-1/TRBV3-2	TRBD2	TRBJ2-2	TGTGCCAGCAGCCGACTAGCGGTGAACACCGGGGAGCTGTTTTTT	CASSRLAVNTGELFF
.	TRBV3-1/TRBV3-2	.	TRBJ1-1	TGTGCCAGCAGCCAAGTTGGGGGTGGCACTGAAGCTTTCTTT	CASSQVGGGTEAFF
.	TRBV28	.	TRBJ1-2	TGTGCCAGCAGCCCTAACGACAGGCACCTCTGGCGCTACACCTTC	CASSPNDRHLWRYTF
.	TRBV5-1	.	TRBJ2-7	TGCGCCAGCAGCTTGGTGGGGCCCGTATCCTACGAGCAGTACTTC	CASSLVGPVSYEQYF
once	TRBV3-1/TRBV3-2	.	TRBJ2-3	TGTGCCAGCAGCCAAGATCGAAAGGATACGCAGTATTTT	CASSQDRKDTQYF
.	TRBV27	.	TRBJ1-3	TGTGCCAGCAGCCTTGGCCCCTTTGGAAACACCATATATTTT	CASSLGPFGNTIYF
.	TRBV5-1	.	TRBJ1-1	TGCGCCAGCGGTCAGGGGTTGGACACTGAAGCTTTCTTT	CASGQGLDTEAFF
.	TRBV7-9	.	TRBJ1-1	TGTGCCAGCAGCTCGAGTTCAGGGGCGAGGGACACTGAAGCTTTCTTT	CASSSSSGARDTEAFF
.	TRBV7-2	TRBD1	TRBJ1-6	TGTGCCAGCACCCTTCCGCGGGACAGTAATTCACCCCTCCACTTT	CASTLPRDSNSPLHF
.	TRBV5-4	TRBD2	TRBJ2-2	TGTGCCAGCAGCCCCGGGACTAGCGGGAACACCGGGGAGCTGTTTTTT	CASSPGTSGNTGELFF
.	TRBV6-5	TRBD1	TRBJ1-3	TGTGCCAGCATTGGGACAGGGGGCGGCACCATATATTTT	CASIGTGGGTIYF
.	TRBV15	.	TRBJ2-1	TGTGCCACCAGCAGAGATCTCGAGGGGGGAGGCCCCTACAATGAGCAGTTCTTC	CATSRDLEGGGPYNEQFF
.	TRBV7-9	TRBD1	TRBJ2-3	TGTGCCAGCAGCCCCGGACAGGGGGCAGTTCTCACAGATACGCAGTATTTT	CASSPGQGAVLTDTQYF
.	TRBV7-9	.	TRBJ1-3	TGTGCCAGCGCCAGGGCTTCAGGAAACACCATATATTTT	CASARASGNTIYF
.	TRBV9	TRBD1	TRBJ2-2	TGTGCCAGCAGCGTAGAGGTGGGACAGGGTAGAGCGGGGAACACCGGGGAGCTGTTTTTT	CASSVEVGQGRAGNTGELFF
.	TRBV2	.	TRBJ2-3	TGTGCCCGCACAGAAGGGGATACGCAGTATTTT	CARTEGDTQYF
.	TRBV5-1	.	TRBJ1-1	TGCGCCAGCAGCTTGGCGACGGCAAACACTGAAGCTTTCTTT	CASSLATANTEAFF
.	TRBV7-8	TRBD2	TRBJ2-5	TGTGCCAGCAGCCCGATCGCCCCGGCGGGGGGGACCACGGGGACCCAGTACTTC	CASSPIAPAGGTTGTQYF
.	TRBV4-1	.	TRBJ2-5	TGCGCCAGCAGCCCTATGTTCAGGGGCAGTCAAGAGACCCAGTACTTC	CASSPMFRGSQETQYF
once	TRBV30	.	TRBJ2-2	TGTGCCCGGGCGACGGAAGGTGGGTGGAACACCGGGGAGCTGTTTTTT	CARATEGGWNTGELFF
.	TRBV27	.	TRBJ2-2	TGTGCCAGCAGTTTTTATCGGACACTACGGACCGGGGAGCTGTTTTTT	CASSFYRTLRTGELFF
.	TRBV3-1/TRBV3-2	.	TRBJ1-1	TGTGCCAGCAGCCCCCGAGACAGCCCAGGCACTGAAGCTTTCTTT	CASSPRDSPGTEAFF
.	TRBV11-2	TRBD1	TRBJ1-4	TGTGCCACTTCCCACCACAGGGGGGATGAAAAACTGTTTTTT	CATSHHRGDEKLFF
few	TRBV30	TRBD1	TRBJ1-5	TGTGCCTGGTCCGACAGGGATGGACAGCCCCAGCATTTT	CAWSDRDGQPQHF
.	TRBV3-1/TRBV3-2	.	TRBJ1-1	TGTGCCAGCAGTCCACAGGGGAACACTGAAGCTTTCTTT	CASSPQGNTEAFF
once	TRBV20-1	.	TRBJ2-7	TGCAGTGCTAGTAGTCAGGGGTTCTACGAGCAGTACTTC	CSASSQGFYEQYF
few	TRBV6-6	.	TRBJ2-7	TGTGCCAGCAGTCAGTACGAGCAGTACTTC	CASSQYEQYF
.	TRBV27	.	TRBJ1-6	TGTGCCAGCAGTTTAGCGGGGATTGGATCACCCCTCCACTTT	CASSLAGIGSPLHF
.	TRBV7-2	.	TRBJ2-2	TGTGCCAGCAGCTTAGTAGTGGCAGGTGGCACCGGGGAGCTGTTTTTT	CASSLVVAGGTGELFF
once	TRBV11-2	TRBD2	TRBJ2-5	TGTGCCAGCAGCTTAGACGGGACTAGCGTCGTTAAGTACTTC	CASSLDGTSVVKYF
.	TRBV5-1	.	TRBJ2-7	TGCGCCAGCAGCTTGGAGGGGAGGACTGTCTACGAGCAGTACTTC	CASSLEGRTVYEQYF
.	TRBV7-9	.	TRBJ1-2	TGTGCCAGCAGCCCTCAGGGCTATGGCTACACCTTC	CASSPQGYGYTF
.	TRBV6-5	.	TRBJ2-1	TGTGCCAGCAGTTCACTATGGGACAATGAGCAGTTCTTC	CASSSLWDNEQFF
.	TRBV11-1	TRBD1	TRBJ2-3	TGTGCCAGCAGCTTCAGGGGGCTCGATACGCAGTATTTT	CASSFRGLDTQYF
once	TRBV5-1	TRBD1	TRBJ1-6	TGCGCCAGCAGCTCCCGACAGGGAAATTCACCCCTCCACTTT	CASSSRQGNSPLHF
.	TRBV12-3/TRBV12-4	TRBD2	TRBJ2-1	TGTGCCAGCACAAGGGGCGGGGGTGAGCAGTTCTTC	CASTRGGGEQFF
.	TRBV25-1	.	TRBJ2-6	TGTGCCAGCAGTGAAGTAGGGTTTAGTCGTGGGGCCAACGTCCTGACTTTC	CASSEVGFSRGANVLTF